The following is a T cell receptor beta chain sequence with its context. This table comes from immunoSEQ multiplex PCR, and its TCRdb copy is limited to in-frame clones, with some not included. The sample contains 250,000 to 300,000 clones, approximately 89% of which appear only once. The CDR3 has 14 residues. Germline loops: CDR1 SQVTM, CDR2 ANQGSEA. V shed 4 bases, J shed 2 bases, and the junction held 5 bases outside the gene matches. This sample stems from a study of blood T cell repertoires in COVID-19. This chain joins TRBV29-1 and TRBJ2-5, with 9 nucleotides matching TRBD2. This TCR was sampled from a woman aged 25 to 45 who had recovered from COVID-19. The sample was peripheral blood. DNA for the CDR3: TGCAGCGTTGGCTCTAGCGGGGCACAAGAGACCCAGTACTTC. This translates into CSVGSSGAQETQYF.